The sequence of this TCR beta chain was determined in a study of blood T cell repertoires in COVID-19. At the level of the study: Some COVID-19 samples were acute and others convalescent; all came from the United States, Italy and Spain. PBMCs, B-cell-depleted T cells, or T cells provided the cDNA or gDNA that made up the material.

Germline CDR1 and CDR2: LNHDA and SQIVND (reference sequence). The V segment lost 5 bases and the J segment 3 bases; nucleotides outside the gene matches: 8. The CDR3 contains 15 residues. Original processing methods: Reference gene primer amplification gave estimated nucleated cell counts. Libraries were prepared by immunoSEQ multiplex PCR; TCRdb keeps only in-frame clonotypes and omits some of them. The D gene and trimming were derived from the DNA, and the V and J assignments and clone size from that table. The sample yields about 190,000 clones, around 91% seen once. Material for sequencing was peripheral blood. The V gene is TRBV19, the J gene TRBJ2-3; TRBD2 matches 7 bases. The receptor was isolated from a man aged 50 or older with acute or convalescent COVID-19. The CDR3 sequence is CASSDREVGTDTQYF. The CDR3 nucleotides read TGTGCCAGTAGTGACCGGGAGGTCGGTACAGATACGCAGTATTTT. The full variable domain, with the rest looked up from reference TRBV19 and TRBJ2-3, is DGGITQSPKYLFRKEGQNVTLSCEQNLNHDAMYWYRQDPGQGLRLIYYSQIVNDFQKGDIAEGYSVSREKKESFPLTVTSAQKNPTAFYLCASSDREVGTDTQYFGPGTRLTVL.